The source of this T cell receptor (beta chain) is a study of CD8+ T cells in alopecia areata (dated by TCRdb to the late 2010s). A note on the overall study: In both human patients and the C3H/HeJ mouse model, the study applied high-throughput TCRbeta sequencing to look at T cell clonal expansion in alopecia areata. In humans, TCRbeta sequencing was performed on scalp tissue and on sorted CD4+ and CD8+ peripheral blood T cells from healthy controls and from patients with patchy or totalis/universalis alopecia areata. Scalp clonality was compared across normal scalp (n=4), patchy alopecia areata scalp (n=8), and alopecia totalis/universalis scalp (n=8). RNA was extracted with the PAXgene miRNA kit for fixed scalp, the miRNeasy kit for PBMCs, and the RNeasy kit for mouse skin. Amplification of TCRbeta CDR3 regions was done by immunoSEQ multiplex PCR using 35 Vbeta forward primers and 13 Jbeta reverse primers. Broad study findings and their caveats: Lesional scalp, especially in alopecia totalis/universalis, showed higher clonality and more expanded CD8+ clones than normal scalp, suggesting antigenic drive. TCR sequences shared between patients were less clear than in mice, possibly partly because of HLA diversity in the patient population. Unlike mouse skin, which is dominated by gammadelta T cells, normal human skin has resident alphabeta T cells that are also sequenced, and this complicates analysis of the scalp TCR repertoire.

CDR1 and CDR2 are read off the germline V gene as SGHTA and FQGNSA. Unmatched junction bases come to 7, with V trimmed by 0 bases and J by 4 bases. CDR3 length: 16 amino acids, cysteine to phenylalanine. Only CDR3 DNA remains: 48 bases, in frame from the first base. PBMCs were separated by density centrifugation and stained for CD3, CD4 and CD8, after which CD4+ and CD8+ T cells were sorted on a FACSAria. Scalp biopsies and blood samples were provided by unaffected controls. The library relied on the immunoSEQ multiplex PCR assay. RNA was extracted from all samples and reverse transcribed into cDNA, which served as template for TCR sequencing. First-strand cDNA was synthesized with SuperScript III using a 2:1 mix of oligo-dT and random hexamers. A synthetic immune receptor repertoire was used to measure amplification bias, and any remaining bias was corrected computationally. As for the original processing: Raw reads were preprocessed to remove errors, and CDR3 was defined by IMGT conventions from the conserved cysteine to phenylalanine. Clonality was computed as 1 minus the Shannon entropy, with the entropy normalized by log2 of the number of productive unique TCRs. Whether each scalp clone was CD4 or CD8 was inferred by checking scalp TCRbeta sequences against the CD4 and CD8 repertoires from sorted blood. TCRdb stores this immuneACCESS table with in-frame sequences only. Part of the clones is absent; in the studies checked, under half of the shortfall reflects unresolved V genes, and no reason is known for the rest. D and trimming come from the DNA, and the V and J calls and clone size come from that table. This sample holds some 100,000 clones; roughly 69% were observed only once. The top ten clonotypes cover 2.5% to 3% of the sample.

Note on this clone: Its antigen is currently not known. Per-base qualities were not stored, and no clone one base away is much larger.

This TCR came from a human donor in good health. The sequence links TRBV7-2 to TRBJ2-5, and TRBD2 aligns with 8 junction nucleotides. The specimen sequenced was CD4+ T cells sorted from blood. The CDR3 region has the sequence CASSLAGTSVLETQYF. The DNA is as follows: TGTGCCAGCAGCTTAGCCGGGACTAGTGTCCTAGAGACCCAGTACTTC. With the rest looked up from the reference TRBV7-2 and TRBJ2-5 genes rather than sequenced, the full variable domain is GAGVSQSPSNKVTEKGKDVELRCDPISGHTALYWYRQSLGQGLEFLIYFQGNSAPDKSGLPSDRFSAERTGGSVSTLTIQRTQQEDSAVYLCASSLAGTSVLETQYFGPGTRLLVL.